This T cell receptor beta chain was captured by sequencing in a study of CD8 T cells in Susac syndrome. The germline V gene encodes CDR1 MGHRA and CDR2 YSYEKL. Between the trimmed V and J ends, which lost 3 bases and 2 bases, there was a span of 17 bases. The CDR3 loop spans 17 amino acids. An amount of RNA that ranged from roughly 0.5 to 1 ug was reverse transcribed with random hexamers. In TCRdb, the immunoSEQ multiplex PCR reads were re-called with MiXCR into one record per CDR3 protein. The repertoire holds about 160,000 distinct CDR3 sequences, with about 92% as singletons. The source material was CD4+ T cells from PBMCs. This sequence originates from a human donor in good health. The chain is built from TRBV4-1 and TRBJ2-4; no clear D. This CDR3 reads CASSQGDGRHSKNIQYF. The CDR3 nucleotides are TGCGCCAGCAGCCAGGGCGACGGGCGACATTCCAAAAACATTCAGTACTTC.